This TCR beta chain was retrieved from a study of blood T cell repertoires in COVID-19. TCRdb's table, derived via immunoSEQ multiplex PCR, lists solely in-frame clones and lacks some. The top ten hold almost 4% of the sample, which has some 340,000 clones, 85% to 95% seen once. This CDR3 comprises 19 residues. Germline trimming cut 6 bases from V and 0 bases from J; bases unmatched to any gene: 17. Germline lookup yields CDR1 SGHRS and CDR2 YFSETQ. Specimen: PBMCs or T cells enriched from blood (not recorded which). This chain connects TRBV5-1 to TRBJ1-1; the match to TRBD1 covers 10 bases. This clonotype was obtained from a woman aged 25 to 39 who had been exposed to COVID-19. The CDR3 region is CASTFLPPRTGGMNTEAFF. The DNA of the CDR3 is TGCGCCAGCACTTTCCTCCCCCCTCGGACAGGGGGGATGAACACTGAAGCTTTCTTT.